This T cell receptor (beta chain) emerged from a study of cytomegalovirus exposure and HLA in healthy donors. Notes on the study in general: Clonal expansion, a later analysis showed, was greater in HLA-associated TCR beta chains than in equally common others. A later analysis by the authors found several of the most significant clusters apparently linked to common viral pathogens.

J lost 5 bases, V lost 2 bases, and 6 bases had no gene match. Germline lookup yields CDR1 WNHNN and CDR2 SYGVQD (reference sequence). The CDR3 length is 16 residues. In regard to this clone: Its matching antigen is unknown.

The PCR contained 60 Vbeta and 13 Jbeta primers. In the study's own analysis: As a later analysis found, there were around 86 million unique TCR beta chains, of which roughly 11 million were shared. Measured with immunoSEQ multiplex PCR; TCRdb has only the in-frame clones, and not every one. The DNA gave D and trimming, while V, J and clone size come from that table. The sample yields a few hundred thousand clones, approximately 70% seen once. This receptor was taken from a woman in her 30s in good health and CMV-seronegative. This chain uses TRBV10-1 with TRBJ2-3; 11 bases map to TRBD2. Sequenced material: PBMCs. CDR3 DNA sequence: TGCGCCAGCAGTGAGCGGCTAGCGGGGGGTCGAGATACGCAGTATTTT. It encodes CASSERLAGGRDTQYF.